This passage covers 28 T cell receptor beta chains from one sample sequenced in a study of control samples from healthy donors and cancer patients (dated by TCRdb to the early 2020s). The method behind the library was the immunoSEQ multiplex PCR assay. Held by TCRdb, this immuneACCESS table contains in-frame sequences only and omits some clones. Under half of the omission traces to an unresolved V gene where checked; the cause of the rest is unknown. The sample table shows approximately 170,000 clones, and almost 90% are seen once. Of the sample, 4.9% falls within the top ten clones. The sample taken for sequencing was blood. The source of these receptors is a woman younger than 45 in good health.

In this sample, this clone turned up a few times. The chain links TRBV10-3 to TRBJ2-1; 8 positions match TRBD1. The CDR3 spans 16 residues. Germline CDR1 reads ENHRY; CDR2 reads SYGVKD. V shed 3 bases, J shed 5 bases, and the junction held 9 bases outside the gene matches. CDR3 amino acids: CAISDSTGQANNEQFF. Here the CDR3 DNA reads TGTGCCATCAGTGATTCGACGGGACAGGCCAACAATGAGCAGTTCTTC.

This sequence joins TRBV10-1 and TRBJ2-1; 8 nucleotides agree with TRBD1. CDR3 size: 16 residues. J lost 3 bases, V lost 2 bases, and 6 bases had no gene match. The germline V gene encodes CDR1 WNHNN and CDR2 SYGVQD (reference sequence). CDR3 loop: CASSETRDRIYNEQFF. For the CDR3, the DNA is TGCGCCAGCAGTGAGACCCGGGACAGGATCTACAATGAGCAGTTCTTC.

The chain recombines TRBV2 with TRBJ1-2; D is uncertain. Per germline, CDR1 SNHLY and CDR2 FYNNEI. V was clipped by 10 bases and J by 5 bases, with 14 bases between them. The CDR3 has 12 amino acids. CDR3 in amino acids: CATRGEGYGYTF. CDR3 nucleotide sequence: TGTGCCACCCGGGGAGAAGGTTATGGCTACACCTTC.

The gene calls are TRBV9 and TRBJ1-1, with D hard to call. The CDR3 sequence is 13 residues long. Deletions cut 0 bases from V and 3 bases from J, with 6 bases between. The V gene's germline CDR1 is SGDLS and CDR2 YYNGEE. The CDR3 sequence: CASSVAGDTEAFF. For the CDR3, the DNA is TGTGCCAGCAGCGTAGCAGGCGACACTGAAGCTTTCTTT.

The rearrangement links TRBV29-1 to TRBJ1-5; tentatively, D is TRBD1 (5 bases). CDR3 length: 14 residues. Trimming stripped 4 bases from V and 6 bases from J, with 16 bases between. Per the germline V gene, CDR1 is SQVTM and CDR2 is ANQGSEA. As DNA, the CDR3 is TGCAGCGTTGGATCGGGGCCAGATGGTCAGCCCCAGCATTTT. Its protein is CSVGSGPDGQPQHF. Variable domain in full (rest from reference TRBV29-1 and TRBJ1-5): SAVISQKPSRDICQRGTSLTIQCQVDSQVTMMFWYRQQPGQSLTLIATANQGSEATYESGFVIDKFPISRPNLTFSTLTVSNMSPEDSSIYLCSVGSGPDGQPQHFGDGTRLSIL.

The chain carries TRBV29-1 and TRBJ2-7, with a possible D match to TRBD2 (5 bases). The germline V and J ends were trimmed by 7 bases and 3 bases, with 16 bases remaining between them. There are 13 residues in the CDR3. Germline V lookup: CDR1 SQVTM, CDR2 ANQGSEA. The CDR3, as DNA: TGCAGCGCCAAAATCCCGGGGATCTACGAGCAGTACTTC. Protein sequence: CSAKIPGIYEQYF.

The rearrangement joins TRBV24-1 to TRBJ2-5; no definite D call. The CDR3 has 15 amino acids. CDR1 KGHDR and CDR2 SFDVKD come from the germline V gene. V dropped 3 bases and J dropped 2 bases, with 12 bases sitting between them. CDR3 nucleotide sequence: TGTGCCACCAGTGATGCCCGACGCCTACAAGAGACCCAGTACTTC. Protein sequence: CATSDARRLQETQYF.

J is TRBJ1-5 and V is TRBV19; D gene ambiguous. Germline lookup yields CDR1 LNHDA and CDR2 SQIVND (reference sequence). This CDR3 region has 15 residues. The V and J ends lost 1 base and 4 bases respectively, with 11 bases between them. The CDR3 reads CASSIAVGFNQPQHF. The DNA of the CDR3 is TGTGCCAGTAGTATAGCGGTTGGTTTTAATCAGCCCCAGCATTTT. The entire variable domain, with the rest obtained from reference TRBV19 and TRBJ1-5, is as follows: DGGITQSPKYLFRKEGQNVTLSCEQNLNHDAMYWYRQDPGQGLRLIYYSQIVNDFQKGDIAEGYSVSREKKESFPLTVTSAQKNPTAFYLCASSIAVGFNQPQHFGDGTRLSIL.

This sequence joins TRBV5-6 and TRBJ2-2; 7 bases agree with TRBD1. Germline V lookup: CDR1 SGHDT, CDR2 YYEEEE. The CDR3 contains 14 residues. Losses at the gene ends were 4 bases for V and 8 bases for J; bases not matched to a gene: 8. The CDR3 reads CASSPGTVPGELFF. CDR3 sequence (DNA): TGTGCCAGCAGCCCGGGGACAGTGCCAGGGGAGCTGTTTTTT.

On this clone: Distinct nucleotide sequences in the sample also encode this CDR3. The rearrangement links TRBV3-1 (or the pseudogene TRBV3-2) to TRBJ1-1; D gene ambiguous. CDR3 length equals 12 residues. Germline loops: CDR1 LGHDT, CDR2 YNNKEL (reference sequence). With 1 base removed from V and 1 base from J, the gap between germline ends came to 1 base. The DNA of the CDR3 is TGTGCCAGCAGCCAAGGGAACACTGAAGCTTTCTTT. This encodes CASSQGNTEAFF.

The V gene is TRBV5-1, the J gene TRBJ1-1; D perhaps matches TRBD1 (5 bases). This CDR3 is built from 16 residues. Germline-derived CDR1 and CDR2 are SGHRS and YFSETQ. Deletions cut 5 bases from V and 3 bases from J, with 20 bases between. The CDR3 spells CASRPRPAGGDTEAFF. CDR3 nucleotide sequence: TGCGCCAGCAGACCCCGCCCCGCGGGAGGGGACACTGAAGCTTTCTTT.

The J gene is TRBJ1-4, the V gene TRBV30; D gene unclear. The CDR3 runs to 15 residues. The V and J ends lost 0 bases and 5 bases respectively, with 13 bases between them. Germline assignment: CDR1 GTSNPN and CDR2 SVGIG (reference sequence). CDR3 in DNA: TGTGCCTGGAGTGTAAAGTCCGGGTGGAATGAAAAACTGTTTTTT. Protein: CAWSVKSGWNEKLFF.

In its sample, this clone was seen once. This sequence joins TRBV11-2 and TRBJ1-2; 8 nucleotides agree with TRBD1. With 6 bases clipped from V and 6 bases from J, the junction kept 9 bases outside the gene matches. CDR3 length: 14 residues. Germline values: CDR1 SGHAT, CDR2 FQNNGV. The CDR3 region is CASSSGQGWDGYTF. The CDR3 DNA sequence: TGTGCCAGCAGTTCCGGACAGGGTTGGGATGGCTACACCTTC.

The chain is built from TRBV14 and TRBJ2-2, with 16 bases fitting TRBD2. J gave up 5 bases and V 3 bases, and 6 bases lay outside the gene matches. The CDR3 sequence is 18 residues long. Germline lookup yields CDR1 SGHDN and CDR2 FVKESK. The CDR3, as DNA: TGTGCCAGCAGCCACGGGACTAGCGGGAGGGCCCGGACCGGGGAGCTGTTTTTT. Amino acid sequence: CASSHGTSGRARTGELFF.

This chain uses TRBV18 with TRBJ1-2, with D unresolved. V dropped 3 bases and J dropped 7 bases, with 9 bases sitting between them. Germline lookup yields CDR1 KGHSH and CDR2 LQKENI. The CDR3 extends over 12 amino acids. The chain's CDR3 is CASSPRDGGYTF. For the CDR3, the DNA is TGTGCCAGCTCACCTCGCGACGGTGGCTACACCTTC. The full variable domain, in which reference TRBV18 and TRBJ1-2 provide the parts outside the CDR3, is NAGVMQNPRHLVRRRGQEARLRCSPMKGHSHVYWYRQLPEEGLKFMVYLQKENIIDESGMPKERFSAEFPKEGPSILRIQQVVRGDSAAYFCASSPRDGGYTFGSGTRLTVV.

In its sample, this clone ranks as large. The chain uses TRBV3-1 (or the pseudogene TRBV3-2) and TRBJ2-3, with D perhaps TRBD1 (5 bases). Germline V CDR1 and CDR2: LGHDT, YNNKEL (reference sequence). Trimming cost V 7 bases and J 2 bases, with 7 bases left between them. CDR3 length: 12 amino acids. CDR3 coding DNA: TGTGCCAGCAAAGGGGTCACAGATACGCAGTATTTT. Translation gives CASKGVTDTQYF.

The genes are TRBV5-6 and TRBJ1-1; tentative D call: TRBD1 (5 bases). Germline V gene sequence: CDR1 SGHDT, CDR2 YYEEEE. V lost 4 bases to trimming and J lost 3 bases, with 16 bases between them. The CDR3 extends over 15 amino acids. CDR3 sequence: CASSAPGEGDTEAFF. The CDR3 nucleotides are TGTGCCAGCAGCGCACCGGGAGAAGGGGACACTGAAGCTTTCTTT. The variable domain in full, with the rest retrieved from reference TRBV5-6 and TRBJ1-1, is DAGVTQSPTHLIKTRGQQVTLRCSPKSGHDTVSWYQQALGQGPQFIFQYYEEEERQRGNFPDRFSGHQFPNYSSELNVNALLLGDSALYLCASSAPGEGDTEAFFGQGTRLTVV.

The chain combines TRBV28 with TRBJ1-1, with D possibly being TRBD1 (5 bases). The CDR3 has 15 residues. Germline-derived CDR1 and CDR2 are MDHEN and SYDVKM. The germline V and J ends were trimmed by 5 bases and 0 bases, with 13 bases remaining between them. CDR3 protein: CASSPPGPMNTEAFF. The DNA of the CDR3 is TGTGCCAGCAGTCCACCGGGACCAATGAACACTGAAGCTTTCTTT.

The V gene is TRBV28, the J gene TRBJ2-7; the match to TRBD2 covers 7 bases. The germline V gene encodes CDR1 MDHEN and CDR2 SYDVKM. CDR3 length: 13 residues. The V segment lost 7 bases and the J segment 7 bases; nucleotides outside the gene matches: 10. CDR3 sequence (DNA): TGTGCCAGCACCCCCATGGGGGGGAGGGAGCAGTACTTC. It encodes CASTPMGGREQYF. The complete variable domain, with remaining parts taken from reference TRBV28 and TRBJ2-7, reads DVKVTQSSRYLVKRTGEKVFLECVQDMDHENMFWYRQDPGLGLRLIYFSYDVKMKEKGDIPEGYSVSREKKERFSLILESASTNQTSMYLCASTPMGGREQYFGPGTRLTVT.

For the CDR3, the DNA is TGTGCCAGCAGTTACTCGTGGAGGACGAATCAGCCCCAGCATTTT. Translating it yields CASSYSWRTNQPQHF. V is TRBV6-5 and J is TRBJ1-5; D not resolved. Trimming pared 0 bases from V and 4 bases from J, leaving 10 bases between. From germline, CDR1 is MNHEY and CDR2 SVGAGI. The CDR3 totals 15 residues.

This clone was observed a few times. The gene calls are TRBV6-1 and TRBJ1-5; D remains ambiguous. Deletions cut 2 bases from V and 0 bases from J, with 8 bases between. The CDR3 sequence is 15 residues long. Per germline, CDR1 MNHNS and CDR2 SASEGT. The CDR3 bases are TGTGCCAGCAGTGAACAGGTGTATAGCAATCAGCCCCAGCATTTT. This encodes CASSEQVYSNQPQHF.

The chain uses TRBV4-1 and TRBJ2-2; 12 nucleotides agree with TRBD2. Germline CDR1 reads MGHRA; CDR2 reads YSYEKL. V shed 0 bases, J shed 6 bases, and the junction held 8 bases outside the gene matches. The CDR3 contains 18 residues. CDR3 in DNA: TGCGCCAGCAGCCAAGAGGCTAGCGGGGGGGCAAGGGCCGGGGAGCTGTTTTTT. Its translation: CASSQEASGGARAGELFF.

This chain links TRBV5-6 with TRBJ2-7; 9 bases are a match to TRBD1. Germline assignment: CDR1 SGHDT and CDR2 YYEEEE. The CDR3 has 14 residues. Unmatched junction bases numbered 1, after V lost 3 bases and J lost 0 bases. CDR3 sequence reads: CASSWGQGSYEQYF. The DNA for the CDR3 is TGTGCCAGCAGCTGGGGACAGGGCTCCTACGAGCAGTACTTC.

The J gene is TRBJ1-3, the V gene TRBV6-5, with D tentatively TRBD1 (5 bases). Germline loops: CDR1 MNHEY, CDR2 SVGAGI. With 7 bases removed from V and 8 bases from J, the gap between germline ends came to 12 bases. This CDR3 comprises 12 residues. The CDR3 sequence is CASTPSGDTIYF. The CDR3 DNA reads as TGTGCCAGCACCCCGTCGGGGGACACCATATATTTT.

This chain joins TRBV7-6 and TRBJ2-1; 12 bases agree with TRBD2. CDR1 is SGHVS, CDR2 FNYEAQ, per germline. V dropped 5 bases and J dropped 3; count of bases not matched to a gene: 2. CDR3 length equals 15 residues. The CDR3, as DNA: TGTGCCAGCAGCGTGACTAGCGGGGGCTACAATGAGCAGTTCTTC. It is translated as CASSVTSGGYNEQFF. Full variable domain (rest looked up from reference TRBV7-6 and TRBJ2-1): GAGVSQSPRYKVTKRGQDVALRCDPISGHVSLYWYRQALGQGPEFLTYFNYEAQQDKSGLPNDRFSAERPEGSISTLTIQRTEQRDSAMYRCASSVTSGGYNEQFFGPGTRLTVL.

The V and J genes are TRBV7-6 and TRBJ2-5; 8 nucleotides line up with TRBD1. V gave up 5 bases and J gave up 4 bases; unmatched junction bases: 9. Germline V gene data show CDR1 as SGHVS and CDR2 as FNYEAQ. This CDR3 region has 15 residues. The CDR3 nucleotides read TGTGCCAGCAGCCCAGGGGAAGGGACAGGAGAGACCCAGTACTTC. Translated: CASSPGEGTGETQYF.

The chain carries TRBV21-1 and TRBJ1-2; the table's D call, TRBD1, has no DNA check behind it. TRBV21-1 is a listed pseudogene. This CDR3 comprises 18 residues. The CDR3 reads CASSQKGVRQVLKYGYTF. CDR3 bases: TGTGCCAGCAGCCAAAAGGGGGTGCGACAGGTGCTTAAGTATGGCTACACCTTC.

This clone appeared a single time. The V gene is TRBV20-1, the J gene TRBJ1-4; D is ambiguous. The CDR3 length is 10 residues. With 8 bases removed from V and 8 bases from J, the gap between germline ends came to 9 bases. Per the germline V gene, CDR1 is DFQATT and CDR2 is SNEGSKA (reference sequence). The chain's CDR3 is CSISSEKLFF. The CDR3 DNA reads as TGCAGTATTTCGAGCGAAAAACTGTTTTTT.